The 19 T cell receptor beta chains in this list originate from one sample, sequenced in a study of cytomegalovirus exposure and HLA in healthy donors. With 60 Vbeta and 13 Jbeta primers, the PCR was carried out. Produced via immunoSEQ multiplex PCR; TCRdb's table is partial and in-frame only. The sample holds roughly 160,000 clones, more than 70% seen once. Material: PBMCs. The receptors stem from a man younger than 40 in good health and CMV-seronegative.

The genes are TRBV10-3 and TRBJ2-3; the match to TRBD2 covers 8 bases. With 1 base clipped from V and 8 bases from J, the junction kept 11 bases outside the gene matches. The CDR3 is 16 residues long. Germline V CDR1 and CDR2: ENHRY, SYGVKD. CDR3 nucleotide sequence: TGTGCCATCAGTGAGTACGGCAGCGGGAGTCTTGTTACGCAGTATTTT. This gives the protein CAISEYGSGSLVTQYF.

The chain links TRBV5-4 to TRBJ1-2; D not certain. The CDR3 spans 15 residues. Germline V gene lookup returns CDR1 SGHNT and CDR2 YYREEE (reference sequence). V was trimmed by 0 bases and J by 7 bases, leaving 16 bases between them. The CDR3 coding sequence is TGTGCCAGCAGCTTGGGGGCCCCCGGAGGTATTGGCTACACCTTC. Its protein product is CASSLGAPGGIGYTF.

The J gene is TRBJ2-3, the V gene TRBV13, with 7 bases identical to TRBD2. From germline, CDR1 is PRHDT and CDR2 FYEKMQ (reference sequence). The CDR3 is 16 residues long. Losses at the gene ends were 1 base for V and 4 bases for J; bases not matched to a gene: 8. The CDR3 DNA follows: TGTGCCAGCAGCTTAGACTCGCGGGGAGGGTCAGATACGCAGTATTTT. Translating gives CASSLDSRGGSDTQYF.

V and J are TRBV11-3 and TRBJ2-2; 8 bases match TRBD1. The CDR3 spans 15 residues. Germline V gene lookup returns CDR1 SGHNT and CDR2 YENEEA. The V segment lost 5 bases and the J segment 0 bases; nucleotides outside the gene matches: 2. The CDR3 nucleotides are TGTGCCAGCAGCCCAGGGGGCGCGAACACCGGGGAGCTGTTTTTT. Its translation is CASSPGGANTGELFF. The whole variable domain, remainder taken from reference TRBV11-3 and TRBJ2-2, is EAGVVQSPRYKIIEKKQPVAFWCNPISGHNTLYWYLQNLGQGPELLIRYENEEAVDDSQLPKDRFSAERLKGVDSTLKIQPAELGDSAVYLCASSPGGANTGELFFGEGSRLTVL.

DNA of the CDR3: TGTGCCAGTAGTATAGTTTCTGGGGAGCTCCCAGCCAGCTACACCTTC. Translation: CASSIVSGELPASYTF. The chain joins TRBV19 to TRBJ1-2, with unresolved D. Trimming left V 1 base short and J 9 bases short, with 21 bases between. The germline gives CDR1 LNHDA, CDR2 SQIVND (reference sequence). The CDR3 runs to 16 residues. Based on the CDR3 plus reference TRBV19 and TRBJ1-2, the full variable domain is DGGITQSPKYLFRKEGQNVTLSCEQNLNHDAMYWYRQDPGQGLRLIYYSQIVNDFQKGDIAEGYSVSREKKESFPLTVTSAQKNPTAFYLCASSIVSGELPASYTFGSGTRLTVV.

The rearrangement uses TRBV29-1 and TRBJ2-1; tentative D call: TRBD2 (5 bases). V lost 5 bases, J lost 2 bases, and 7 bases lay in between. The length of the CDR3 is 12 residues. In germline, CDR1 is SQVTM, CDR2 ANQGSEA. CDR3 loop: CSVSEAYNEQFF. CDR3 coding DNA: TGCAGCGTTTCGGAGGCCTACAATGAGCAGTTCTTC.

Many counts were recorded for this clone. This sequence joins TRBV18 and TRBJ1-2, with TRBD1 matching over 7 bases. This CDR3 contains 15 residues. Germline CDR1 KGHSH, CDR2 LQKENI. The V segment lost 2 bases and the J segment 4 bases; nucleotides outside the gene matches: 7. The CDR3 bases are TGTGCCAGCTCACCATCCGGGACAGATTTCTATGGCTACACCTTC. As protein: CASSPSGTDFYGYTF.

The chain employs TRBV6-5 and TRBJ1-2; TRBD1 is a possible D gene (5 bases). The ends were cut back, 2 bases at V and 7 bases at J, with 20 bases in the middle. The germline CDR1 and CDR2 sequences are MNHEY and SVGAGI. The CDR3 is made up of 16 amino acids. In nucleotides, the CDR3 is TGTGCCAGCAGTTACCCCAATTTGGGGGGATCCGCTGGCTACACCTTC. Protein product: CASSYPNLGGSAGYTF.

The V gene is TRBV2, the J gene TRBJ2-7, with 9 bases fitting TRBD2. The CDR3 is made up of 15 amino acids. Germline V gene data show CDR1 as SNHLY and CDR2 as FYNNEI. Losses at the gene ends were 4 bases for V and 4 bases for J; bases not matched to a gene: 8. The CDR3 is CASSARTSVLYEQYF. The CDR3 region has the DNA TGTGCCAGCAGTGCCCGGACTAGCGTTTTATACGAGCAGTACTTC.

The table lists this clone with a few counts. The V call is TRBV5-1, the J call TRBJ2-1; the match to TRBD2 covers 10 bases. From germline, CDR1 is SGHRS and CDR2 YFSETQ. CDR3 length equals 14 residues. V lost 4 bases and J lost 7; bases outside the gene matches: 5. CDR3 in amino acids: CASSASGSRNEQFF. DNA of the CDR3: TGCGCCAGCAGCGCTAGCGGGAGCCGGAATGAGCAGTTCTTC. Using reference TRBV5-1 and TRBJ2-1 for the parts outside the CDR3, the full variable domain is KAGVTQTPRYLIKTRGQQVTLSCSPISGHRSVSWYQQTPGQGLQFLFEYFSETQRNKGNFPGRFSGRQFSNSRSEMNVSTLELGDSALYLCASSASGSRNEQFFGPGTRLTVL.

This chain's CDR3 is CASSLLGEDYGYTF. The CDR3, as DNA: TGTGCCAGCAGTTTACTCGGGGAGGACTATGGCTACACCTTC. The rearrangement links TRBV28 to TRBJ1-2; D ambiguous. CDR1 is MDHEN and CDR2 is SYDVKM in the germline V gene. The CDR3 is 14 amino acids. Trimming took off 2 bases at V and 3 bases at J, with 10 bases between the two ends.

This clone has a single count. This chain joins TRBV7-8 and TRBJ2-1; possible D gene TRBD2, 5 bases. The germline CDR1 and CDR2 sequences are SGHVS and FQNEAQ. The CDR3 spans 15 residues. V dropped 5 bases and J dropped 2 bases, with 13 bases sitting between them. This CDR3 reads CASSPQPRAYNEQFF. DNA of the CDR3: TGTGCCAGCAGCCCCCAGCCGAGGGCCTACAATGAGCAGTTCTTC.

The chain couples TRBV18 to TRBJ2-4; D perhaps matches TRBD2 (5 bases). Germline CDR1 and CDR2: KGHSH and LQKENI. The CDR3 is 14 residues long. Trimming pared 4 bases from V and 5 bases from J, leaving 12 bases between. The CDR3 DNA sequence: TGTGCCAGCTCACAGAGGGCGCCAGAAAACATTCAGTACTTC. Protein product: CASSQRAPENIQYF.

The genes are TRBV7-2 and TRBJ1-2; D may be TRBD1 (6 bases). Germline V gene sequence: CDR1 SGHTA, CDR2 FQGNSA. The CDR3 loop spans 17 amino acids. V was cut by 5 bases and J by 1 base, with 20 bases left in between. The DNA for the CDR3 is TGTGCCAGCAGCCATCACTTGAATCGGGACAATAACTATGGCTACACCTTC. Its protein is CASSHHLNRDNNYGYTF.

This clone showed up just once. This chain's CDR3 is CASGAGLAGESGNEQYF. CDR3 nucleotide sequence: TGTGCCAGCGGGGCGGGACTAGCGGGAGAGTCTGGCAACGAGCAGTACTTC. The V call is TRBV2, the J call TRBJ2-7, with TRBD2 identical over 14 bases. The CDR3 length is 17 residues. The germline CDR1 and CDR2 sequences are SNHLY and FYNNEI. V lost 8 bases to trimming and J lost 5 bases; unmatched junction nucleotides: 14.

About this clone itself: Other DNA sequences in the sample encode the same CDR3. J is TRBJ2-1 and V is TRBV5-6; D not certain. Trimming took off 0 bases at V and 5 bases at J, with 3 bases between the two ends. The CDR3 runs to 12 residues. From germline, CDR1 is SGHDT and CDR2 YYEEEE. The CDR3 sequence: CASSLVDNEQFF. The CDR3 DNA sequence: TGTGCCAGCAGCTTGGTCGACAATGAGCAGTTCTTC.

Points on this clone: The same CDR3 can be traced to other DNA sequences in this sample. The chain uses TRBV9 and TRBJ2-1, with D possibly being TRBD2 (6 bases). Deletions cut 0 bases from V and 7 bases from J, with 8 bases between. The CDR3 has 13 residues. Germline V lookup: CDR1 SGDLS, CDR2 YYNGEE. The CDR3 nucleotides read TGTGCCAGCAGCGTAGGCAGCGGGAATGAGCAGTTCTTC. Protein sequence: CASSVGSGNEQFF.

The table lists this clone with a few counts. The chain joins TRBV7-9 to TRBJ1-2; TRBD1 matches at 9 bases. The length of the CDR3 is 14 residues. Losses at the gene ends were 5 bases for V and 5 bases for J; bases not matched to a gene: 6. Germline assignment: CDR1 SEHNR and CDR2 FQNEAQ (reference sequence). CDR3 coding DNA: TGTGCCAGCAGCGCTCCGGGACAGGGTTATGGCTACACCTTC. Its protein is CASSAPGQGYGYTF.

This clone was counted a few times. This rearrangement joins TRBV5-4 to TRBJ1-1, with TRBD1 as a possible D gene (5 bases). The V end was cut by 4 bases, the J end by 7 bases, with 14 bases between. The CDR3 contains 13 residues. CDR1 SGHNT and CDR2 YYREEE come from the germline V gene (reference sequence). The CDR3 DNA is TGTGCCAGCAGCACCTCAGACAGCCTTGAAGCTTTCTTT. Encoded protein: CASSTSDSLEAFF.